A selection of T cell receptor beta chains follows, all from one sample in a study of shared clonotypes between healthy human individuals. Clones were read by immunoSEQ multiplex PCR, and TCRdb kept only the in-frame ones, dropping some. Here the sample spans roughly 1,100,000 clones, under 80% being singletons. The material sequenced was memory CD4+ T cells sorted from blood. The receptors derive from a man younger than 35 in good health. Each CDR3 is given with its conserved first and last residue. The order of the fields is D gene, clone size, J gene, V gene, CDR3 DNA, CDR3 protein. A D gene is named only where the DNA matches it firmly. Clone size is not always given. Where it is, it says once, few, many or a class for expanded clones.

>TRBD1|once|TRBJ2-7|TRBV18
TGTGCCAGCCAACCAGTGGGACAGGGCTACGAGCAGTACTTC
CASQPVGQGYEQYF
>TRBD2|-|TRBJ2-7|TRBV2
TGTGCCAGCAGTGAACGAGCGGGAGGGCCGGGCTACGAGCAGTACTTC
CASSERAGGPGYEQYF
>-|few|TRBJ2-1|TRBV11-3
TGTGCCAGCAGCCCGACTCGGGCGAACTACAATGAGCAGTTCTTC
CASSPTRANYNEQFF
>TRBD1|few|TRBJ1-5|TRBV18
TGTGCCAGCTCATCTGGACAGGAGCGTCAGCCCCAGCATTTT
CASSSGQERQPQHF
>TRBD1|-|TRBJ2-1|TRBV6-5
TGTGCCAGCAGACCCACCGGGACAGGGAACGATGAGCAGTTCTTC
CASRPTGTGNDEQFF
>-|-|TRBJ1-5|TRBV18
TGTGCCAGCTCACCTTCGGCAGGAACCTACAATCAGCCCCAGCATTTT
CASSPSAGTYNQPQHF
>-|-|TRBJ2-5|TRBV30
TGTGCCTGGAGTGAACTGAGTTTCGTCGCGACCCAGTACTTC
CAWSELSFVATQYF
>-|-|TRBJ1-2|TRBV7-2
TGTGCCAGCAGCCAAATACAGGGAAGTAGCTATGGCTACACCTTC
CASSQIQGSSYGYTF
>-|once|TRBJ1-1|TRBV19
TGTGCCAGTAGTAGGGGATTATCTCGGGAGAACACTGAAGCTTTCTTT
CASSRGLSRENTEAFF
>-|-|TRBJ2-2|TRBV18
TGTGCCAGCTCACCCGCCAGGATACTTAACACCGGGGAGCTGTTTTTT
CASSPARILNTGELFF
>-|-|TRBJ1-1|TRBV18
TGTGCCAGCTCACAGACATCCAAGTCCGACACTGAAGCTTTCTTT
CASSQTSKSDTEAFF
>-|-|TRBJ1-3|TRBV7-6
TGTGCCAGCAGCCCCGCCCATGGGGCAACTGGAAACACCATATATTTT
CASSPAHGATGNTIYF